This T cell receptor (beta chain) was found in a study of cytomegalovirus exposure and HLA in healthy donors. Study as a whole: The Caucasian-associated ancestry cluster held over 80% of around 380 genotyped donors. Notes on the study in general: Accurate prediction of most subjects' HLA-A and HLA-B alleles from TCR beta sequences was reported. Prior analysis indicated that the majority of TCR beta V segments exhibited productivity approximately 90% or approximately 30% of the time. TCR beta V- and J-gene trimming, according to a later analysis, was linked to a missense DCLRE1C variant.

Note on this clone: Its antigen is still unknown.

The PCR was carried out with 60 Vbeta primers and 13 Jbeta primers. The table came from immunoSEQ multiplex PCR; TCRdb's copy has only in-frame clones and leaves some out. The sample has about 150,000 clones; approximately 79% are singletons. There are 14 residues in the CDR3. Germline-derived CDR1 and CDR2 are MGHRA and YSYEKL. V dropped 2 bases and J dropped 9 bases, with 11 bases sitting between them. Sequencing used PBMCs. The TCR comes from a woman aged 25-40 years in good health and CMV-seronegative. The chain joins TRBV4-1 to TRBJ1-6; D remains unclear. This chain's CDR3 is CASSQTPSGSPLHF. CDR3 DNA: TGCGCCAGCAGCCAAACTCCTTCGGGTTCACCCCTCCACTTT.